What follows describes a single TCR beta chain. This clone is medium-sized (0.01 to 0.1%) in terms of sample share. Its antigen target is currently unknown. No much larger clone exists at a distance of one base, and base qualities are not known. TCR beta CDR3 regions were sequenced from DNA using the immunoSEQ Assay. Per the original workflow: To compute T cell density, TCR beta template counts were normalized to usable DNA, which was estimated by amplifying housekeeping genes. Using the preseqR package, richness was estimated by extrapolating to 120,000 templates for tissue samples and 400,000 templates for PBMC samples. Clonality was defined by subtracting Pielou's evenness from one. Tissue-enriched TCRs were identified through differential abundance testing performed on productive amino-acid clonotypes, with a minimum total count of 5 and an alpha of 0.1. The Jaccard Index and the Morisita Overlap Index were used to measure how much the repertoires overlapped between compartments. GLIPH clustered TCR beta CDR3s with public tetramer-defined viral CDR3s; viral motifs required at least three viral sequences plus V-gene enrichment. Sourced from immuneACCESS, this table was stored by TCRdb with only in-frame sequences that have V and J called. A share of the clones is absent; for the studies checked, an unresolved V gene accounts for under half, and the remainder has no known explanation. V, J and clone size reflect that table, while D and trimming were determined from the DNA. The sample records around 2,000 clones, around 25% of which are singletons. The biggest ten clones account for more than 15% of the sample.

The data derive from a study of T cells in localized non-small cell lung cancer (dated by TCRdb to 2020 to 2022). Background for the entire study: Comparing tumors with uninvolved tumor-adjacent lungs, the study looked at the T cell repertoires of around 250 patients with early-stage NSCLC. All 240 or so NSCLC patients in the cohort were treatment-naive and had localized lung tumors that were resected. The mean age of the NSCLC patients was under 70 years, with approximately 130 men and about a hundred women.

Uninvolved adjacent lung was sampled at least 2 cm away from the tumor margin, and two independent pathologists confirmed that the tissue had no atypia. At diagnosis, tumor, uninvolved tumor-adjacent lung and peripheral blood were collected and then preserved as a mix of FFPE and fresh-frozen material. CDR1 MNHGY and CDR2 SAAAGT were looked up in the germline V gene. The CDR3 numbers 15 residues from cysteine through phenylalanine. CDR3 DNA is the only sequence kept; it has 45 bases, read in frame from the first base. V was cut back by 5 bases and J by 4 bases, leaving a gap of 15 bases between them. The full study reports these points: Because of the exploratory design, TCR variables were selected using unadjusted p-values without false-discovery rate correction. Because multi-region tumor sequencing was not performed, intratumor heterogeneity could not be ruled out. Higher blood T cell density associated with longer overall survival, while higher adjacent-lung clonality associated with shorter survival. Uninvolved tumor-adjacent lung showed the highest T cell clonality, higher than tumor, which suggests more focused antigenic responses in the uninvolved tumor-adjacent lung. A median of approximately 55 of the top 100 tumor clones were detected in paired uninvolved adjacent lung, and 25 to 35 of these tumor clones were also found among the top 100 clones of the paired uninvolved adjacent lung.

The sequence joins TRBV6-8 to TRBJ1-5; TRBD1 is perhaps the D gene, given 6 matching bases. The sequences come from normal lung tissue next to the tumor, collected before any cancer treatment. This TCR came from a male donor aged 60 or older with stage I lung adenocarcinoma. In nucleotide form, the sequence is TGTGCCAGCAGTGAGAGTCAGGGGTGGAATCAGCCCCAGCATTTT. This gives the protein CASSESQGWNQPQHF.